The clone carrying this T cell receptor (beta chain) was seen at least ten times. The cDNA 3' end received a ligated oligonucleotide with a UMI. First-round PCR used around 4 cycles and beta primers RC1.1 and RC1.2 covering TRBC1 and TRBC2. One entry per CDR3 protein results from TCRdb running MiXCR on the UMI-ligation and nested PCR reads. The data contain over 25,000 distinct CDR3 sequences, about 9.4% of them singletons. These data are taken from a study of quantifying T cell responses using KT2 cells. On the study more broadly: cDNA was made from DNase-treated RNA using alpha and beta constant primers.

The CDR3 totals 15 residues. After removal of 6 bases from V and 4 bases from J, the junction contained 8 bases not matched to a gene. Germline V gene data show CDR1 as SQVTM and CDR2 as ANQGSEA. This clonotype was sampled from a human donor. The rearrangement joins TRBV29-1 to TRBJ2-3; 12 nucleotides agree with TRBD2. Source material: PBMCs spiked with cells of the T cell clone KT2. For the CDR3, the DNA is TGCAGCGTCCCCACCACTAGCGGGGGGCCAGATACGCAGTATTTT. This codes for CSVPTTSGGPDTQYF.